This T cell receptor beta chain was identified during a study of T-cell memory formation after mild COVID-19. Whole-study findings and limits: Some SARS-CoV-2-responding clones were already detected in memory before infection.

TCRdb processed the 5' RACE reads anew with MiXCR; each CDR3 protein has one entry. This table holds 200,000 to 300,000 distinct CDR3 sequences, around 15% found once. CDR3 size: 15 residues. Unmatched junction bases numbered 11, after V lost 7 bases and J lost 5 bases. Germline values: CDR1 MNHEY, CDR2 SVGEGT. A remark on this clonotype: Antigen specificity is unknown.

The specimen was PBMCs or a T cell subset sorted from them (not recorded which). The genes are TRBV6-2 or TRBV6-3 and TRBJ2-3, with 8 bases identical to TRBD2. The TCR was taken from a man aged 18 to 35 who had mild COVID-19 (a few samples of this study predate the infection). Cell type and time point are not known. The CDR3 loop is CASISGGGPGDTQYF. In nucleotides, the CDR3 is TGTGCCAGCATAAGCGGCGGGGGGCCTGGAGATACGCAGTATTTT.